This record concerns one TCR beta chain sequence. The data are from a study of blood T cell repertoires in COVID-19. Background on the study: Samples representing acute and convalescent COVID-19 were sourced from the United States, Italy and Spain. The cDNA or gDNA used as material had been derived from T cells, B-cell-depleted T cells, or PBMCs.

This CDR3 is built from 16 residues. The V gene lost 0 bases and the J gene lost 2 bases, with 12 bases spanning the gap. The germline CDR1 and CDR2 sequences are MNHNY and SVGAGI (reference sequence). In the original workflow: Estimation of nucleated cell counts relied on the amplification of reference gene primers. Some clones are missing from TCRdb's copy, which holds only in-frame ones; the method was immunoSEQ multiplex PCR. The V and J calls and clone size are taken from that table; D and trimming were inferred from the DNA. The table has some 120,000 clones, 82% seen once; the top ten hold about 12%.

This sequence joins TRBV6-6 and TRBJ2-3; D perhaps matches TRBD2 (5 bases). The receptor comes from a human donor in a cohort sampled during active COVID-19. The sample consisted of peripheral blood. This CDR3 is CASSYSSLAHTDTQYF. CDR3 sequence (DNA): TGTGCCAGCAGTTACTCGTCTCTAGCACACACAGATACGCAGTATTTT.